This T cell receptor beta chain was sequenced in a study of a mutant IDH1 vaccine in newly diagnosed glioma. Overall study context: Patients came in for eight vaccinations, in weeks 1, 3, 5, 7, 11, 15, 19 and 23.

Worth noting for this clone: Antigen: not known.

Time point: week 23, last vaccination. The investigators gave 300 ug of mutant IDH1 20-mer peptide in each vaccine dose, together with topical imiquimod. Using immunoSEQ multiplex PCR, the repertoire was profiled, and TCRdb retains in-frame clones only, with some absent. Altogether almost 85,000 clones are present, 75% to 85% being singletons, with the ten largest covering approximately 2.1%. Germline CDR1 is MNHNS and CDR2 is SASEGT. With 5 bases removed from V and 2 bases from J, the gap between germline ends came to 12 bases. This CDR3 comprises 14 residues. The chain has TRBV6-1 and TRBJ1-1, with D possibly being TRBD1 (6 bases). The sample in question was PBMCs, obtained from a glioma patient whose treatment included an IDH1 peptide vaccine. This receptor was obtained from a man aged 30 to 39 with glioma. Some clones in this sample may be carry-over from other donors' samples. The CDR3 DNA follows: TGTGCCAGCAGTCCCCGGACAGTAAACACTGAAGCTTTCTTT. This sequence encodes CASSPRTVNTEAFF.